Shown below are 27 T cell receptor beta chains from a single sample sequenced in a study of cytomegalovirus exposure and HLA in healthy donors. It was with 60 Vbeta and 13 Jbeta primers that the PCR ran. Clones were read by immunoSEQ multiplex PCR, and TCRdb kept only the in-frame ones, dropping some. In the table there are some 150,000 clones, about 71% of which are singletons. Sequencing was performed on PBMCs. All receptors derive from a young woman in good health and CMV-seronegative.

This chain uses TRBV13 with TRBJ2-3; 11 nucleotides agree with TRBD2. This CDR3 is 19 amino acids long. The J segment lost 0 bases and the V segment lost 4 bases, leaving 12 bases of the junction unmatched. Germline V CDR1 and CDR2: PRHDT, FYEKMQ (reference sequence). In DNA form, the CDR3 reads TGTGCCAGCAGCTGGACGCCTAGCGGGAGGAACTCTAGCACAGATACGCAGTATTTT. It codes for CASSWTPSGRNSSTDTQYF. The full variable domain, with the rest looked up from reference TRBV13 and TRBJ2-3, is AAGVIQSPRHLIKEKRETATLKCYPIPRHDTVYWYQQGPGQDPQFLISFYEKMQSDKGSIPDRFSAQQFSDYHSELNMSSLELGDSALYFCASSWTPSGRNSSTDTQYFGPGTRLTVL.

The chain recombines TRBV27 with TRBJ2-7; 7 nucleotides match TRBD2. From germline, CDR1 is MNHEY and CDR2 SMNVEV (reference sequence). The CDR3 runs 15 residues. V shed 8 bases and J 4 bases; nucleotides not matched to a gene: 14. The CDR3 DNA reads TGTGCCAGCGGTAGCATTGAGACGGGGGGTTACGAGCAGTACTTC. As protein: CASGSIETGGYEQYF.

This chain uses TRBV11-2 with TRBJ2-4; 7 bases fit TRBD2. Unmatched junction bases numbered 12, after V lost 0 bases and J lost 4 bases. The CDR3 has 18 residues. The germline V gene has CDR1 SGHAT and CDR2 FQNNGV. The CDR3 protein is CASSLDLGLAGEKNIQYF. The DNA of the CDR3 is TGTGCCAGCAGCTTAGACTTGGGCCTGGCGGGAGAAAAAAACATTCAGTACTTC.

The V and J genes are TRBV9 and TRBJ2-3, with D perhaps TRBD1 (6 bases). The CDR3 totals 16 residues. From germline, CDR1 is SGDLS and CDR2 YYNGEE. V shed 3 bases and J shed 0 bases, with 14 bases lying between them. The CDR3: CASSARGTQSTDTQYF. CDR3 sequence (DNA): TGTGCCAGCAGCGCGAGGGGGACGCAGAGCACAGATACGCAGTATTTT.

The rearrangement uses TRBV19 and TRBJ2-7, with 10 positions matching TRBD2. J lost 7 bases, V lost 4 bases, and 10 bases had no gene match. Germline-derived CDR1 and CDR2 are LNHDA and SQIVND (reference sequence). The CDR3 totals 15 residues. CDR3 coding DNA: TGTGCCAGTAGTAAAGGACTAGCGGAGCGGGAGGAGCAGTACTTC. Its protein product is CASSKGLAEREEQYF.

The chain has TRBV4-1 and TRBJ1-2; D is undetermined. The CDR3 totals 13 residues. Deletions cut 5 bases from V and 5 bases from J, with 12 bases between. Per the germline V gene, CDR1 is MGHRA and CDR2 is YSYEKL. Here the CDR3 reads CASSEVASYGYTF. The DNA of the CDR3 is TGCGCCAGCAGCGAAGTAGCCAGTTATGGCTACACCTTC.

This chain links TRBV2 with TRBJ2-7; D is unresolved. Trimming pared 6 bases from V and 4 bases from J, leaving 10 bases between. The germline V gene has CDR1 SNHLY and CDR2 FYNNEI. CDR3 length equals 12 residues. As DNA, the CDR3 is TGTGCCAGCAGCGTAGACGGGTACGAGCAGTACTTC. This translates into CASSVDGYEQYF.

This clone was counted a few times. The chain couples TRBV7-9 to TRBJ1-2; D may be TRBD1 (6 bases). Germline assignment: CDR1 SEHNR and CDR2 FQNEAQ (reference sequence). Between the trimmed V and J ends, which lost 1 base and 4 bases, there was a span of 13 bases. The CDR3 contains 15 residues. Here the CDR3 reads CASSLGGGSFYGYTF. CDR3 nucleotides: TGTGCCAGCAGCTTAGGAGGGGGTTCTTTCTATGGCTACACCTTC.

This chain uses TRBV19 with TRBJ2-1, with a weak D call TRBD1 (6 bases). V shed 5 bases and J shed 5 bases, with 16 bases lying between them. The germline CDR1 and CDR2 sequences are LNHDA and SQIVND (reference sequence). The CDR3 length is 15 residues. The CDR3 here is CASSAGTRGHNEQFF. The CDR3 DNA follows: TGTGCCAGTAGTGCCGGGACACGGGGCCACAATGAGCAGTTCTTC. Looking up the rest from reference TRBV19 and TRBJ2-1 gives the full variable domain: DGGITQSPKYLFRKEGQNVTLSCEQNLNHDAMYWYRQDPGQGLRLIYYSQIVNDFQKGDIAEGYSVSREKKESFPLTVTSAQKNPTAFYLCASSAGTRGHNEQFFGPGTRLTVL.

The gene calls are TRBV5-1 and TRBJ2-2; the match to TRBD1 covers 8 bases. The CDR3 sequence is 13 residues long. J was trimmed by 10 bases and V by 4 bases; bases with no gene match: 6. CDR1 is SGHRS, CDR2 YFSETQ, per germline. CDR3: CASSNGQGEELFF. DNA of the CDR3: TGCGCCAGCAGCAACGGACAGGGAGAGGAGCTGTTTTTT.

This clone was counted only a few times. This sequence joins TRBV7-2 and TRBJ1-5; 7 nucleotides match TRBD1. The length of the CDR3 is 13 residues. CDR1 is SGHTA and CDR2 is FQGNSA in the germline V gene. V gave up 5 bases and J gave up 8 bases; unmatched junction bases: 6. The CDR3: CASSRTGDEPQHF. The CDR3 DNA sequence: TGTGCCAGCAGCCGGACAGGCGACGAGCCCCAGCATTTT.

V usage is TRBV5-6 and J usage is TRBJ1-1; no clear D gene. Trimming left V 1 base short and J 1 base short, with 8 bases between. The V gene's germline CDR1 is SGHDT and CDR2 YYEEEE. The CDR3 extends over 14 amino acids. CDR3 amino acids: CASSLRGTNTEAFF. Here the CDR3 DNA reads TGTGCCAGCAGCTTGCGGGGTACGAACACTGAAGCTTTCTTT.

The V call is TRBV27, the J call TRBJ2-7, with a weak D call TRBD1 (5 bases). The germline V gene encodes CDR1 MNHEY and CDR2 SMNVEV (reference sequence). V lost 10 bases, J lost 5 bases, and 15 bases lay in between. The CDR3 runs 12 residues. CDR3 amino acids: CATGHSPHEQYF. CDR3 coding DNA: TGTGCCACCGGACATTCTCCCCACGAGCAGTACTTC.

The rearrangement links TRBV4-1 to TRBJ2-1; the D gene is possibly TRBD2 (5 bases). Deletions cut 2 bases from V and 0 bases from J, with 8 bases between. The CDR3 length is 15 residues. Looked up from germline, CDR1 is MGHRA and CDR2 is YSYEKL. In nucleotides, the CDR3 is TGCGCCAGCAGCCAACTAGCTAGCTCCTACAATGAGCAGTTCTTC. Translating it yields CASSQLASSYNEQFF.

This chain connects TRBV18 to TRBJ2-7; 13 bases fit TRBD2. Germline lookup yields CDR1 KGHSH and CDR2 LQKENI. CDR3 length: 13 amino acids. Germline trimming cut 8 bases from V and 5 bases from J; bases unmatched to any gene: 3. In DNA form, the CDR3 reads TGTGCCAGCCAACTAGCGGGGGGGGACGAGCAGTACTTC. Protein: CASQLAGGDEQYF.

This clone came up a few times. The rearrangement joins TRBV19 to TRBJ1-6; D may be TRBD1 (5 bases). This CDR3 is 14 amino acids long. V lost 2 bases, J lost 10 bases, and 12 bases lay in between. Germline CDR1 reads LNHDA; CDR2 reads SQIVND (reference sequence). CDR3 protein: CASSIQGGRSPLHF. As DNA, the CDR3 is TGTGCCAGTAGTATACAGGGCGGCCGATCACCCCTCCACTTT. The whole variable domain, remainder taken from reference TRBV19 and TRBJ1-6, is DGGITQSPKYLFRKEGQNVTLSCEQNLNHDAMYWYRQDPGQGLRLIYYSQIVNDFQKGDIAEGYSVSREKKESFPLTVTSAQKNPTAFYLCASSIQGGRSPLHFGNGTRLTVT.

This chain links TRBV30 with TRBJ1-2; 9 bases line up with TRBD1. The germline gives CDR1 GTSNPN, CDR2 SVGIG (reference sequence). The CDR3 is made up of 14 amino acids. After removal of 0 bases from V and 6 bases from J, the junction contained 5 bases not matched to a gene. The CDR3 nucleotides read TGTGCCTGGAGTGTAGTCAGACAGGGGGATGGCTACACCTTC. Translation gives CAWSVVRQGDGYTF.

This chain connects TRBV9 to TRBJ2-3; no clear D. The V end was cut by 2 bases, the J end by 3 bases, with 16 bases between. The V gene's germline CDR1 is SGDLS and CDR2 YYNGEE. This CDR3 contains 16 residues. As DNA, the CDR3 is TGTGCCAGCAGCGTCACAGCTGGGCACACTACAGATACGCAGTATTTT. Protein: CASSVTAGHTTDTQYF.

The gene calls are TRBV6-5 and TRBJ1-2; no reliable D call. V was pared by 5 bases and J by 4 bases, with 8 bases between. Looked up from germline, CDR1 is MNHEY and CDR2 is SVGAGI. The length of the CDR3 is 12 residues. CDR3 DNA sequence: TGTGCCAGCAGTACCCCGGGCTATGGCTACACCTTC. This encodes CASSTPGYGYTF.

This chain uses TRBV6-5 with TRBJ2-3, with D perhaps TRBD2 (5 bases). Germline V gives CDR1 MNHEY, CDR2 SVGAGI. The CDR3 covers 14 residues. The germline V and J ends were trimmed by 5 bases and 5 bases, with 14 bases remaining between them. The CDR3 DNA reads TGTGCCAGCAGTCCTCCACTCCGGGGAGATACGCAGTATTTT. This sequence encodes CASSPPLRGDTQYF.

This clone was recorded a few times. The CDR3 bases are TGTGCCACCTCACCCTGGCAGGGCTACGAGCAGTACTTC. Protein: CATSPWQGYEQYF. The rearrangement uses TRBV6-1 and TRBJ2-7; D is possibly TRBD1 (5 bases). CDR3 length: 13 residues. V was cut by 10 bases and J by 3 bases, with 16 bases left in between. Germline V gene sequence: CDR1 MNHNS, CDR2 SASEGT.

The V call is TRBV5-1, the J call TRBJ1-2, with D possibly matching TRBD1 (6 bases). This CDR3 spans 13 amino acids. In germline, CDR1 is SGHRS, CDR2 YFSETQ. The V end lost 0 bases, the J end lost 6 bases, and 9 bases lay between the germline ends. The CDR3: CASSLGSGDGYTF. CDR3 nucleotides: TGCGCCAGCAGCTTGGGGTCAGGGGATGGCTACACCTTC.

This clone was detected once. The genes are TRBV7-9 and TRBJ2-1; D gene uncertain. The V gene's germline CDR1 is SEHNR and CDR2 FQNEAQ (reference sequence). This CDR3 contains 11 residues. The germline V and J ends were trimmed by 5 bases and 7 bases, with 6 bases remaining between them. DNA of the CDR3: TGTGCCAGCAGCCCCGGGAATGAGCAGTTCTTC. It translates to CASSPGNEQFF.

This clone appeared a single time. The chain uses TRBV28 and TRBJ1-1; 9 bases align to TRBD1. Germline CDR1 reads MDHEN; CDR2 reads SYDVKM. Unmatched junction bases numbered 18, after V lost 10 bases and J lost 6 bases. The CDR3 consists of 16 residues. The CDR3 sequence: CATIPGTGFVLAEAFF. DNA for the CDR3: TGTGCCACCATTCCCGGGACAGGGTTTGTTCTAGCTGAAGCTTTCTTT.

This sequence joins TRBV15 and TRBJ2-5, with TRBD2 as a possible D gene (5 bases). Trimming removed 0 bases at V and 5 bases at J, with 16 bases between. This CDR3 is 16 amino acids long. Germline CDR1 reads LNHNV; CDR2 reads YYDKDF (reference sequence). CDR3: CATSRDRVEGWETQYF. In DNA form, the CDR3 reads TGTGCCACCAGCAGAGACCGTGTAGAGGGCTGGGAGACCCAGTACTTC.

The gene calls are TRBV11-2 and TRBJ2-7; TRBD1 is a possible D gene (6 bases). V lost 4 bases to trimming and J lost 6 bases, with 16 bases between them. This CDR3 comprises 14 residues. Germline V lookup: CDR1 SGHAT, CDR2 FQNNGV. The CDR3 sequence: CASSWDTYYVEQYF. The CDR3 nucleotides read TGTGCCAGCAGCTGGGACACCTACTACGTCGAGCAGTACTTC.

This clone has only a few counts. The chain combines TRBV6-5 with TRBJ1-4; TRBD1 matches 10 bases. CDR1 and CDR2 (germline): MNHEY, SVGAGI. The CDR3 contains 14 residues. The junction had 2 bases not matched to a gene; V was cut back by 2 bases and J by 8 bases. In nucleotides, the CDR3 is TGTGCCAGCAGTTACGGACAGGGGGGGGAAAAACTGTTTTTT. Translated: CASSYGQGGEKLFF.